The 6 T cell receptor beta chains reported below all come from one sample, sequenced in a study of response to subunit inactivated influenza vaccine. TCRdb passed the RT-PCR reads through MiXCR, listing each CDR3 protein once. The sample comprises approximately 310,000 distinct CDR3 sequences, 21% of which are singletons, and about 10% rests with the top ten. Sequencing used PBMCs from blood, obtained 21 months after vaccination. Receptor source: a man aged 50 to 75 who received an inactivated influenza vaccine.

This clonotype was recorded a few times. The chain has TRBV12-3 or TRBV12-4 and TRBJ2-7, with 10 positions matching TRBD1. V trimming: 3 bases; J trimming: 4 bases; junction bases outside the gene matches: 6. CDR3 size: 15 residues. Here the CDR3 DNA reads TGTGCCAGCAGTTTTGGGACAGGGGACCTTTACGAGCAGTACTTC. Translated: CASSFGTGDLYEQYF.

This chain links TRBV7-2 with TRBJ2-4, with 10 bases that match TRBD1. This CDR3 contains 16 residues. The junction had 2 bases not matched to a gene; V was cut back by 1 base and J by 2 bases. CDR1 is SGHTA, CDR2 FQGNSA, per germline. The CDR3 region has the DNA TGTGCCAGCAGCTTAGGGACAGGGGGGCCCAAAAACATTCAGTACTTC. Translating gives CASSLGTGGPKNIQYF.

In its sample, this clonotype was seen many times. The CDR3 DNA reads as TGTGCCAGCTCACCACTTCCATACGCCTTGGGGGTCTACGAGCAGTACTTC. The encoded protein is CASSPLPYALGVYEQYF. V and J are TRBV18 and TRBJ2-7, with D perhaps given as TRBD1 or TRBD2 (5 bases each). The length of the CDR3 is 17 residues. Trimming took off 1 base at V and 3 bases at J, with 19 bases between the two ends. CDR1 KGHSH and CDR2 LQKENI come from the germline V gene. The whole variable domain, filled in from reference TRBV18 and TRBJ2-7, reads NAGVMQNPRHLVRRRGQEARLRCSPMKGHSHVYWYRQLPEEGLKFMVYLQKENIIDESGMPKERFSAEFPKEGPSILRIQQVVRGDSAAYFCASSPLPYALGVYEQYFGPGTRLTVT.

The chain joins TRBV19 to TRBJ2-2; 7 nucleotides align to TRBD2. With V trimmed by 7 bases and J by 2 bases, 7 bases remained unmatched. This CDR3 has 15 residues. Germline-derived CDR1 and CDR2 are LNHDA and SQIVND (reference sequence). In DNA, the CDR3 is TGTGCCAGTACAGGTCTAGCGGCTAACACCGGGGAGCTGTTTTTT. It yields the protein CASTGLAANTGELFF.

This clonotype was observed a handful of times. This chain connects TRBV12-3 or TRBV12-4 to TRBJ1-3, with D possibly being TRBD1 (6 bases). The V and J ends lost 6 bases and 5 bases respectively, with 11 bases between them. The CDR3 totals 13 residues. The CDR3 coding sequence is TGTGCCAGCAGCTCGGACAGTAGAAACACCATATATTTT. Protein: CASSSDSRNTIYF.

The V gene is TRBV9, the J gene TRBJ2-3, with a possible D match to TRBD1 (5 bases). Germline V gene sequence: CDR1 SGDLS, CDR2 YYNGEE. CDR3 length: 16 residues. The germline V and J ends were trimmed by 0 bases and 6 bases, with 17 bases remaining between them. This CDR3 reads CASSVAGHQVLDTQYF. In nucleotides, the CDR3 is TGTGCCAGCAGCGTAGCTGGACACCAAGTTTTGGATACGCAGTATTTT. Looking up the rest from reference TRBV9 and TRBJ2-3 gives the full variable domain: DSGVTQTPKHLITATGQRVTLRCSPRSGDLSVYWYQQSLDQGLQFLIQYYNGEERAKGNILERFSAQQFPDLHSELNLSSLELGDSALYFCASSVAGHQVLDTQYFGPGTRLTVL.